Listed below are T cell receptor beta chains from one sample, sequenced in a study of blood T cell repertoires in COVID-19. Assay: immunoSEQ multiplex PCR; the TCRdb copy retains only in-frame clones and omits some. The profile shows about 210,000 clones, 81% of them singletons. The sample consisted of PBMCs or T cells enriched from blood (not recorded which). The receptor set was obtained from a woman aged 45-59 years with acute COVID-19. The CDR3 runs from the conserved cysteine through the conserved F or W. D genes are given only for firm matches. Expanded clones are given a class, and other clones once, few, many or no size at all.

abundance | j_gene | d_gene | v_gene | CDR3aa | CDR3nt
NA | TRBJ2-1 | TRBD2 | TRBV6-2/TRBV6-3 | CASSHTTSRNEFF | TGTGCCAGCAGTCACACGACTAGCCGAAATGAGTTCTTC
NA | TRBJ2-1 | NA | TRBV11-3 | CASSLGAGNEQFF | TGTGCCAGCAGCTTAGGGGCAGGGAATGAGCAGTTCTTC
NA | TRBJ2-2 | NA | TRBV7-3 | CASSPYTGELFF | TGTGCCAGCAGCCCTTACACCGGGGAGCTGTTTTTT
NA | TRBJ2-3 | NA | TRBV7-2 | CASSALGLSSTDTQYF | TGTGCCAGCAGCGCGCTGGGCCTGTCTAGCACAGATACGCAGTATTTT
few | TRBJ1-6 | NA | TRBV28 | CASSQVYNSPLHF | TGTGCCAGCAGTCAGGTTTATAATTCACCCCTCCACTTT
few | TRBJ2-7 | NA | TRBV10-3 | CAISESLQQGYEQYF | TGTGCCATCAGTGAGTCTTTACAACAGGGCTACGAGCAGTACTTC
NA | TRBJ1-2 | TRBD1 | TRBV18 | CASSPQNIRQGSNYGYTF | TGTGCCAGCTCACCTCAGAATATAAGACAGGGATCCAACTATGGCTACACCTTC
NA | TRBJ2-7 | NA | TRBV28 | CASRRPGETHEQYF | TGTGCCAGCCGACGTCCCGGGGAGACCCACGAGCAGTACTTC
NA | TRBJ2-1 | TRBD2 | TRBV7-2 | CASSLTGGPLLF | TGTGCCAGCAGCTTAACGGGGGGGCCTTTGCTCTTC
NA | TRBJ2-5 | NA | TRBV6-5 | CATLESSKTQYF | TGTGCCACCCTAGAGTCGTCGAAGACCCAGTACTTC
NA | TRBJ1-5 | NA | TRBV2 | CASSGQLYSNQPQHF | TGTGCCAGCAGTGGACAATTATATAGCAATCAGCCCCAGCATTTT
NA | TRBJ2-4 | NA | TRBV7-9 | CASSLSISRDIQYF | TGTGCCAGCAGCTTATCTATTAGTCGGGACATTCAGTACTTC
NA | TRBJ1-3 | NA | TRBV5-1 | CASSSTSRVPSGNTIYF | TGCGCCAGCAGCTCCACATCCCGGGTTCCCTCTGGAAACACCATATATTTT
NA | TRBJ1-5 | NA | TRBV14 | CASSQGAGQAQHF | TGTGCCAGCAGCCAGGGGGCCGGTCAGGCCCAGCATTTT
NA | TRBJ2-6 | NA | TRBV4-3 | CASSRGQTISGANVLTF | TGCGCCAGCAGCCGGGGACAAACGATCTCTGGGGCCAACGTCCTGACTTTC
few | TRBJ1-3 | TRBD1 | TRBV7-9 | CASSPRIGGLGISGNTIYF | TGTGCCAGCAGTCCCAGGATAGGGGGCTTGGGAATCTCTGGAAACACCATATATTTT
NA | TRBJ1-1 | NA | TRBV12-3/TRBV12-4 | CASSLVGGTEAFF | TGTGCCAGCAGTTTAGTCGGAGGCACTGAAGCTTTCTTT
NA | TRBJ2-3 | TRBD2 | TRBV12-3/TRBV12-4 | CASSPASGGTQYF | TGTGCCAGCAGTCCGGCTAGCGGAGGGACGCAGTATTTT
NA | TRBJ1-3 | TRBD1 | TRBV4-1 | CASSQESPGTGGSKSGGNTIYF | TGCGCCAGCAGCCAAGAATCCCCCGGGACAGGGGGCTCAAAATCGGGTGGAAACACCATATATTTT
NA | TRBJ1-5 | NA | TRBV28 | CASRRTGPNNQPQHF | TGTGCCAGCAGACGTACAGGGCCCAACAATCAGCCCCAGCATTTT
once | TRBJ2-7 | TRBD1 | TRBV10-1 | CASKPGQGAHEQYF | TGCGCCAGCAAACCGGGACAGGGGGCTCACGAGCAGTACTTC
NA | TRBJ2-3 | NA | TRBV7-9 | CASSLRASVADTQYF | TGTGCCAGCAGCTTAAGGGCTAGCGTGGCAGATACGCAGTATTTT
NA | TRBJ1-5 | TRBD1 | TRBV5-6 | CASSLYRGGQAVNQPQHF | TGTGCCAGCAGCTTGTACAGGGGGGGACAGGCGGTTAATCAGCCCCAGCATTTT
NA | TRBJ2-1 | NA | TRBV30 | CAWRSIGRYNEQFF | TGTGCCTGGAGGTCGATTGGGAGGTACAATGAGCAGTTCTTC
NA | TRBJ1-1 | TRBD1 | TRBV5-1 | CASSLQVAGTGVDTEAFF | TGCGCCAGCAGCCTGCAGGTTGCGGGGACAGGGGTGGACACTGAAGCTTTCTTT
NA | TRBJ2-7 | TRBD2 | TRBV5-4 | CASSGRTSGSYEQYF | TGTGCCAGCAGCGGGCGGACTAGCGGCTCCTACGAGCAGTACTTC
NA | TRBJ2-2 | NA | TRBV27 | CASSLGGAGAGELFF | TGTGCCAGCAGTTTAGGGGGGGCTGGGGCCGGGGAGCTGTTTTTT
NA | TRBJ2-1 | TRBD2 | TRBV28 | CASSSLAGGPLNEQFF | TGTGCCAGCAGTTCTCTAGCGGGAGGGCCTCTCAATGAGCAGTTCTTC
NA | TRBJ1-5 | NA | TRBV6-5 | CASRGTLAQPQHF | TGTGCCAGCAGGGGGACTCTGGCCCAGCCCCAGCATTTT
NA | TRBJ2-3 | TRBD2 | TRBV28 | CASSKRGGGTDTQYF | TGTGCCAGCAGTAAGCGGGGGGGTGGCACAGATACGCAGTATTTT
NA | TRBJ2-2 | TRBD2 | TRBV6-6 | CASSPREGLSGELFF | TGTGCCAGCAGCCCCCGGGAGGGATTGAGCGGGGAGCTGTTTTTT
NA | TRBJ2-3 | NA | TRBV7-2 | CASSLATGVRDTQYF | TGTGCCAGCAGCTTAGCGACGGGAGTCAGAGATACGCAGTATTTT
NA | TRBJ2-1 | NA | TRBV21-1 | CASSPDRNNEQFF | TGTGCCAGCAGTCCGGACAGGAACAATGAGCAGTTCTTC
NA | TRBJ2-7 | NA | TRBV20-1 | CSARDGYEQYF | TGCAGTGCTAGAGACGGGTACGAGCAGTACTTC
once | TRBJ2-7 | NA | TRBV5-5 | CASSLEWARGSSYEQYF | TGTGCCAGCAGCTTGGAGTGGGCCAGGGGTAGCTCCTACGAGCAGTACTTC
NA | TRBJ1-1 | NA | TRBV12-5 | CASGLTPGDTEAFF | TGTGCTAGTGGTCTCACGCCCGGGGACACTGAAGCTTTCTTT
NA | TRBJ1-5 | NA | TRBV6-2/TRBV6-3 | CASSLDSFNQPQHF | TGTGCCAGCAGTTTGGACAGCTTCAATCAGCCCCAGCATTTT
NA | TRBJ2-1 | TRBD2 | TRBV19 | CASRVTSGRTEQFF | TGTGCCAGTAGGGTGACTAGCGGGAGAACTGAGCAGTTCTTC
NA | TRBJ2-1 | TRBD2 | TRBV14 | CASSQTSVYNEQFF | TGTGCCAGCAGCCAAACTAGCGTCTACAATGAGCAGTTCTTC
few | TRBJ2-2 | NA | TRBV5-4 | CASSSRTVNTGELFF | TGTGCCAGCAGCTCCAGGACAGTGAACACCGGGGAGCTGTTTTTT
many | TRBJ2-1 | TRBD2 | TRBV28 | CASTSGGTTTSYNEQFF | TGTGCCAGCACTAGCGGGGGGACCACAACCTCCTACAATGAGCAGTTCTTC
NA | TRBJ1-1 | NA | TRBV12-3/TRBV12-4 | CASSPMGQPEAFF | TGTGCCAGCAGTCCGATGGGACAACCTGAAGCTTTCTTT
NA | TRBJ2-1 | NA | TRBV4-3 | CASSQERWTAEFF | TGCGCCAGCAGCCAAGAGAGGTGGACTGCCGAGTTCTTC
NA | TRBJ1-2 | NA | TRBV19 | CASSIDHRGRGDGYTF | TGTGCCAGTAGTATAGACCATAGGGGCAGGGGAGACGGCTACACCTTC
NA | TRBJ1-2 | TRBD1 | TRBV6-5 | CASIQTGSKNYGYTF | TGTGCCAGCATCCAGACAGGGAGTAAAAACTATGGCTACACCTTC
NA | TRBJ2-2 | TRBD1 | TRBV5-1 | CASRRSAGGSNTGELFF | TGCGCCAGCAGACGGTCGGCAGGGGGCTCGAACACCGGGGAGCTGTTTTTT
NA | TRBJ2-2 | NA | TRBV9 | CASSSTAVTGELFF | TGTGCCAGCAGCTCTACAGCGGTCACCGGGGAGCTGTTTTTT
NA | TRBJ2-7 | NA | TRBV6-5 | CASRRLTGGGYEQYF | TGTGCCAGCAGACGGCTGACAGGCGGAGGCTACGAGCAGTACTTC
NA | TRBJ2-2 | NA | TRBV5-1 | CASKTQGDTGELFF | TGCGCCAGCAAAACTCAAGGGGACACCGGGGAGCTGTTTTTT
NA | TRBJ2-3 | TRBD2 | TRBV7-9 | CASSLERREGSGF | TGTGCCAGCAGCTTAGAGAGGCGGGAGGGGTCGGGTTTT
NA | TRBJ2-7 | NA | TRBV28 | CASRPRHGEQYF | TGTGCCAGCAGGCCCAGGCATGGCGAGCAGTACTTC
NA | TRBJ2-2 | TRBD2 | TRBV5-1 | CASSQGRPGTTFPGELFF | TGCGCCAGCAGCCAGGGCCGCCCTGGGACTACTTTCCCCGGGGAGCTGTTTTTT
NA | TRBJ2-2 | TRBD1 | TRBV3-1/TRBV3-2 | CASSGTGGATGELFF | TGTGCCAGCAGCGGTACAGGGGGTGCGACCGGGGAGCTGTTTTTT
NA | TRBJ1-2 | TRBD1 | TRBV6-1 | CASSEQGGVVVGYTF | TGTGCCAGCAGTGAACAGGGGGGCGTGGTAGTTGGCTACACCTTC
NA | TRBJ1-5 | TRBD1 | TRBV9 | CASSGDRERNQPQHF | TGTGCCAGCAGCGGGGACAGGGAGAGAAATCAGCCCCAGCATTTT
many | TRBJ1-5 | NA | TRBV5-1 | CASSKDNNQPQHF | TGCGCCAGCAGCAAGGACAACAATCAGCCCCAGCATTTT
NA | TRBJ1-4 | TRBD1 | TRBV5-1 | CASSLATGGAEKLFF | TGCGCCAGCAGCTTGGCGACAGGGGGCGCGGAAAAACTGTTTTTT
NA | TRBJ2-5 | NA | TRBV28 | CASSLSIPGETQYF | TGTGCCAGCAGTTTATCTATCCCGGGGGAGACCCAGTACTTC
NA | TRBJ2-2 | NA | TRBV5-1 | CASSLADAFSGELFF | TGCGCCAGCAGCTTGGCCGATGCGTTCTCCGGGGAGCTGTTTTTT
NA | TRBJ2-7 | NA | TRBV30 | CAWTGDGYEQYF | TGTGCCTGGACAGGGGATGGGTACGAGCAGTACTTC